These T cell receptor beta chains were read from a single sample in a study of a mutant IDH1 vaccine in newly diagnosed glioma. Generated by immunoSEQ multiplex PCR, the TCRdb table keeps only in-frame clones and is missing some. Of approximately 47,000 clones in the sample, approximately 90% were seen once. The antigens these receptors bind are not known. The specimen comprised PBMCs, sampled from a glioma patient whose treatment included an IDH1 peptide vaccine. The receptor set was obtained from a woman aged 40 to 50 with glioma. The CDR3 runs from the conserved cysteine through the conserved F or W. The D gene is left open where the match is weak. Only part of the rows carry a size: once, few, many, or a class if the clone is expanded.

NA	TRBV4-3	NA	TRBJ1-1	CASSQGWNTEAFF	TGCGCCAGCAGCCAGGGCTGGAACACTGAAGCTTTCTTT
NA	TRBV7-8	few	TRBJ2-7	CASSLFAVNEQYF	TGTGCCAGCAGCTTATTCGCCGTCAACGAGCAGTACTTC
NA	TRBV5-1	NA	TRBJ2-5	CASSSSGRETQYF	TGCGCCAGCAGCTCTTCAGGGAGGGAGACCCAGTACTTC
NA	TRBV6-5	NA	TRBJ2-5	CASSTRLPQETQYF	TGTGCCAGCAGTACAAGACTCCCACAAGAGACCCAGTACTTC
NA	TRBV5-1	NA	TRBJ2-3	CASSPEAATDTQYF	TGCGCCAGCAGCCCGGAGGCGGCCACAGATACGCAGTATTTT
TRBD1	TRBV4-1	NA	TRBJ1-1	CASSQGTGVNTEAFF	TGCGCCAGCAGCCAAGGGACAGGGGTGAACACTGAAGCTTTCTTT
TRBD2	TRBV9	NA	TRBJ2-5	CASSAGGLAGIGETQYF	TGTGCCAGCAGCGCCGGGGGACTAGCGGGAATCGGGGAGACCCAGTACTTC
NA	TRBV10-1	NA	TRBJ1-1	CASTKNTEAFF	TGCGCCAGCACCAAGAACACTGAAGCTTTCTTT
NA	TRBV10-3	NA	TRBJ2-5	CAIGSGETQYF	TGTGCCATCGGCTCGGGGGAGACCCAGTACTTC
NA	TRBV18	NA	TRBJ2-3	CASSPAQTDTQYF	TGTGCCAGCTCACCGGCGCAAACAGATACGCAGTATTTT
TRBD1	TRBV4-3	NA	TRBJ2-6	CASSRKPWGQVSSGANVLTF	TGCGCCAGCAGCCGAAAACCCTGGGGACAGGTGAGCTCTGGGGCCAACGTCCTGACTTTC
TRBD2	TRBV4-2	NA	TRBJ2-2	CASSQEARGGRSTGELFF	TGTGCCAGCAGCCAAGAAGCGCGGGGGGGCCGAAGCACCGGGGAGCTGTTTTTT
TRBD1	TRBV7-9	NA	TRBJ2-2	CASSLGQGLNTGELFF	TGTGCCAGCAGCTTAGGACAGGGCTTGAACACCGGGGAGCTGTTTTTT
TRBD2	TRBV5-1	NA	TRBJ2-1	CASSQLGGYNEQFF	TGCGCCAGCAGCCAACTGGGGGGGTACAATGAGCAGTTCTTC
NA	TRBV5-1	NA	TRBJ2-7	CASSSLQGLVQYF	TGCGCCAGCAGCTCCCTGCAGGGGCTGGTGCAGTACTTC
NA	TRBV15	NA	TRBJ1-5	CATSRARLNQPQHF	TGTGCCACCAGCAGAGCACGGCTCAATCAGCCCCAGCATTTT
TRBD1	TRBV30	NA	TRBJ2-7	CAWSPDRGGYEQYF	TGTGCCTGGAGTCCCGACAGGGGTGGCTACGAGCAGTACTTC
TRBD2	TRBV5-4	NA	TRBJ2-7	CASSLERGGPDEQYF	TGTGCCAGCAGCTTGGAGCGCGGGGGGCCCGACGAGCAGTACTTC
NA	TRBV6-1	NA	TRBJ2-5	CASSETWGRRETQYF	TGTGCCAGCAGTGAAACTTGGGGGCGCCGGGAGACCCAGTACTTC
NA	TRBV2	NA	TRBJ1-6	CASSAPRGVPSPLHF	TGTGCCAGCAGTGCCCCGCGAGGAGTACCCTCACCCCTCCACTTT